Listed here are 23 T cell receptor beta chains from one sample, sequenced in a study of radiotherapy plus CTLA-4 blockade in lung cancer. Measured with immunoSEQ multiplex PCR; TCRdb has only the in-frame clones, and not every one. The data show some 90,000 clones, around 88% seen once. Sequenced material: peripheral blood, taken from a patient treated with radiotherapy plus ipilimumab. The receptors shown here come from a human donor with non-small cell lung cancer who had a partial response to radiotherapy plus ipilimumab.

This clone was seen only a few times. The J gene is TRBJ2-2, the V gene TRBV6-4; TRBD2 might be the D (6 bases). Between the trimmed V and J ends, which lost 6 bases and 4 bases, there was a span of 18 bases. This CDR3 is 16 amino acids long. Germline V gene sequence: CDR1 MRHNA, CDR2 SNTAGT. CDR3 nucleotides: TGTGCCAGCAGCGCGACGGAGGGGCCCCCCACCGGGGAGCTGTTTTTT. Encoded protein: CASSATEGPPTGELFF.

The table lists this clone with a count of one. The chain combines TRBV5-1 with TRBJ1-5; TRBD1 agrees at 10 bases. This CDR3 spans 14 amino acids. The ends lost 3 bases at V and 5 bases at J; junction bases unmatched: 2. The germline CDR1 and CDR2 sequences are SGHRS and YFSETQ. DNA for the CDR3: TGCGCCAGCAGCTCCGGACAGGGGGATCAGCCCCAGCATTTT. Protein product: CASSSGQGDQPQHF. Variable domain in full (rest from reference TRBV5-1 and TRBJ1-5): KAGVTQTPRYLIKTRGQQVTLSCSPISGHRSVSWYQQTPGQGLQFLFEYFSETQRNKGNFPGRFSGRQFSNSRSEMNVSTLELGDSALYLCASSSGQGDQPQHFGDGTRLSIL.

CDR3 protein: CASPPSGTSPFAGYEQYF. CDR3 in DNA: TGTGCCAGCCCCCCTTCCGGGACTAGCCCATTCGCTGGCTACGAGCAGTACTTC. This chain joins TRBV28 and TRBJ2-7, with 9 bases identical to TRBD2. The CDR3 has 18 residues. Looked up from germline, CDR1 is MDHEN and CDR2 is SYDVKM. The V segment lost 8 bases and the J segment 3 bases; nucleotides outside the gene matches: 20.

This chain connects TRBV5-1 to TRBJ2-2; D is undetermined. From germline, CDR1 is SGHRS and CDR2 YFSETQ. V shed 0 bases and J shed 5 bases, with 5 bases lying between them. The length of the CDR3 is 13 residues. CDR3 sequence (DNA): TGCGCCAGCAGCTTGGGGCCTACCGGGGAGCTGTTTTTT. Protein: CASSLGPTGELFF.

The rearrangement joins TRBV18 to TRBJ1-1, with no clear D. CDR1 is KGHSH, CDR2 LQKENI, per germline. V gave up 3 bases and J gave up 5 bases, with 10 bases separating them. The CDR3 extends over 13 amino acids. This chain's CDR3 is CASSPQAETEAFF. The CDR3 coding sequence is TGTGCCAGCTCACCGCAGGCAGAGACTGAAGCTTTCTTT.

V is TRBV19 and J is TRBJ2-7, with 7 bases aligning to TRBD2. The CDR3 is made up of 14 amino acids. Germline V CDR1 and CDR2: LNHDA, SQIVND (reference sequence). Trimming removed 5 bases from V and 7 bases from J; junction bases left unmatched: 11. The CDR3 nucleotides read TGTGCCAGTAGTCGGGGGGACTTCTCTTGGGAGCAGTACGTC. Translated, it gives CASSRGDFSWEQYV.

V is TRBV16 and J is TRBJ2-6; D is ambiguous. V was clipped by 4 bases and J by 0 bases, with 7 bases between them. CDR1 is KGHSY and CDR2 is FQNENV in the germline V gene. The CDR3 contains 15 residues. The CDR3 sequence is CASSPPGSGANVLTF. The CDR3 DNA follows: TGTGCCAGCAGCCCACCCGGCTCTGGGGCCAACGTCCTGACTTTC.

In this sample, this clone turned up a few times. The DNA for the CDR3 is TGTGCCAGCAGTTTTAGAGGGAGCAATCAGCCCCAGCATTTT. This codes for CASSFRGSNQPQHF. The chain is built from TRBV28 and TRBJ1-5; D not certain. V was clipped by 3 bases and J by 1 base, with 7 bases between them. This CDR3 is built from 14 residues. In germline, CDR1 is MDHEN, CDR2 SYDVKM.

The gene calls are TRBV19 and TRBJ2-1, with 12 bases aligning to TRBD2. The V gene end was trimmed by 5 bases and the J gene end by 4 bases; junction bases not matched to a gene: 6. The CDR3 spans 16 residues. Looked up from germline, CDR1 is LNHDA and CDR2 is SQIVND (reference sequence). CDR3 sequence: CASSPRTSGKYNEQFF. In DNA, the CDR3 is TGTGCCAGTAGTCCCCGGACTAGCGGGAAATACAATGAGCAGTTCTTC.

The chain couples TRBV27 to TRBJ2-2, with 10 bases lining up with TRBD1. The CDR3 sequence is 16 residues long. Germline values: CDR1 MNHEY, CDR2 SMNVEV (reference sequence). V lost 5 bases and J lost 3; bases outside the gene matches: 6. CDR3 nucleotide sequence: TGTGCCAGCAGTCCTCTGGACAGGGGGGACACCGGGGAGCTGTTTTTT. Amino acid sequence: CASSPLDRGDTGELFF.

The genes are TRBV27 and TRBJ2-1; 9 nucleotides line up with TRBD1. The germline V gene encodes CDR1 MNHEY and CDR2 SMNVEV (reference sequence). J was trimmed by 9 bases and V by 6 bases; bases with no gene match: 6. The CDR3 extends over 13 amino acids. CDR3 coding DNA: TGTGCCAGCAGACAACAGGGGGCGACTGAGCAGTTCTTC. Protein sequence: CASRQQGATEQFF.

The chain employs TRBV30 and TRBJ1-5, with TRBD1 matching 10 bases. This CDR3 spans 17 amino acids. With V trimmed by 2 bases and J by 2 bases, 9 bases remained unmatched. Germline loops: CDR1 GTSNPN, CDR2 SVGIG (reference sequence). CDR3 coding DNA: TGTGCCTGGAGTCACCGGGACAGGGGATGGGGCAATCAGCCCCAGCATTTT. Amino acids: CAWSHRDRGWGNQPQHF.

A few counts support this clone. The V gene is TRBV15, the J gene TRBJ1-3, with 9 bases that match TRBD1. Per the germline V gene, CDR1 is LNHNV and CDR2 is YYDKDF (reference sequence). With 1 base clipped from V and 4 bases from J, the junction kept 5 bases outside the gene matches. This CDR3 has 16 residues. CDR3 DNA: TGTGCCACCAGCAGAGTGGGACAGGGATTGGGAAACACCATATATTTT. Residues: CATSRVGQGLGNTIYF. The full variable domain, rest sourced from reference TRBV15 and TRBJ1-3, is DAMVIQNPRYQVTQFGKPVTLSCSQTLNHNVMYWYQQKSSQAPKLLFHYYDKDFNNEADTPDNFQSRRPNTSFCFLDIRSPGLGDTAMYLCATSRVGQGLGNTIYFGEGSWLTVV.

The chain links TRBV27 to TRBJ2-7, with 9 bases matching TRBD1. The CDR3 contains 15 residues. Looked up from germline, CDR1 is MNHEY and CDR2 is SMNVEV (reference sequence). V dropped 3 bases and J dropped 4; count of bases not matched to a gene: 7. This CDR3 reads CASSLGDRVQYEQYF. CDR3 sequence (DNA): TGTGCCAGCAGTTTGGGGGACAGGGTGCAGTACGAGCAGTACTTC.

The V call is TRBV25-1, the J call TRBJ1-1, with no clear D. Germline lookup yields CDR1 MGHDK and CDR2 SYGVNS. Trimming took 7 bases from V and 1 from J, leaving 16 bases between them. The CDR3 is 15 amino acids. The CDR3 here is CASIRGEGRNTEAFF. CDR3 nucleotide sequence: TGTGCCAGCATCCGGGGAGAGGGCAGGAACACTGAAGCTTTCTTT.

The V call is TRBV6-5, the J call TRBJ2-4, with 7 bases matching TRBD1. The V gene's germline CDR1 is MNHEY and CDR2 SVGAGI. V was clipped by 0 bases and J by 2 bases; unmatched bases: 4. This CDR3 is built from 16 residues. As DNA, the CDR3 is TGTGCCAGCAGTTACTCCCGACAGGGAACCAAAAACATTCAGTACTTC. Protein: CASSYSRQGTKNIQYF.

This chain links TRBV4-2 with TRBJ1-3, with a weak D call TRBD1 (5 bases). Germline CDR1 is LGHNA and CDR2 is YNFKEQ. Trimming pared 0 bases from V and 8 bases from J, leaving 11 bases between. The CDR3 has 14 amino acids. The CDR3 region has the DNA TGTGCCAGCAGCCAAGACGGATCGGGGGACACCATATATTTT. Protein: CASSQDGSGDTIYF.

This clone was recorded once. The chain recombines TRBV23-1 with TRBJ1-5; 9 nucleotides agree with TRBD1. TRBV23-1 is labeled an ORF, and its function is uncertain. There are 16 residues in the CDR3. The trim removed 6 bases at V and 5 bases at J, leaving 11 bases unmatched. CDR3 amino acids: CASRTNRGRRDQPQHF. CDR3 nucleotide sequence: TGCGCCAGCAGGACAAACAGGGGGCGTAGGGATCAGCCCCAGCATTTT.

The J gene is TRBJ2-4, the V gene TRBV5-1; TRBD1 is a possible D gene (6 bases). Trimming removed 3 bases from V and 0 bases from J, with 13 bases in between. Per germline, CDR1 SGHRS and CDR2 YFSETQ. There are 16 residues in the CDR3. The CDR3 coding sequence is TGCGCCAGCAGCTACAACGGACAGCCAGCCAAAAACATTCAGTACTTC. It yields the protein CASSYNGQPAKNIQYF.

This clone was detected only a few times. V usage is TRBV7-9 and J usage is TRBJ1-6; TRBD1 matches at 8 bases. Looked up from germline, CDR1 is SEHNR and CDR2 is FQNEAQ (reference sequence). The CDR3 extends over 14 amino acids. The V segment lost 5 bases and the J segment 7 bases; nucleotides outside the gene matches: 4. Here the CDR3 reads CASSLGQENSPLHF. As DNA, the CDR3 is TGTGCCAGCAGCCTGGGACAGGAGAATTCACCCCTCCACTTT.

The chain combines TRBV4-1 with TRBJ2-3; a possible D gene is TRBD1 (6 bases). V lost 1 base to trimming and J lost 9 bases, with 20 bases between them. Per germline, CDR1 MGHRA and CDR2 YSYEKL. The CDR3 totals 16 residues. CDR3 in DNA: TGCGCCAGCAGCCAAGCCACGGACAGCTTCTTGGGGACGCAGTATTTT. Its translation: CASSQATDSFLGTQYF.

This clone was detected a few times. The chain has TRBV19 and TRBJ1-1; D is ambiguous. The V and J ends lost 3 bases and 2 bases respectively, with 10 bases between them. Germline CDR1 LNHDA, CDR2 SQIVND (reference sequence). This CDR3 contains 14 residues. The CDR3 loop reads CASSIRHSNTEAFF. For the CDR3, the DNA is TGTGCCAGTAGTATCAGACACAGTAACACTGAAGCTTTCTTT.

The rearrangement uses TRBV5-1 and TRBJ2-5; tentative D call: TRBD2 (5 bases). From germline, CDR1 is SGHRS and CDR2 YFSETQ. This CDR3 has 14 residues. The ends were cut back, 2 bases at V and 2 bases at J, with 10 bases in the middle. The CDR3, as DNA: TGCGCCAGCAGCTTCCAGGACTTACAAGAGACCCAGTACTTC. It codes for CASSFQDLQETQYF. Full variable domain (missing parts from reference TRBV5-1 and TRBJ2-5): KAGVTQTPRYLIKTRGQQVTLSCSPISGHRSVSWYQQTPGQGLQFLFEYFSETQRNKGNFPGRFSGRQFSNSRSEMNVSTLELGDSALYLCASSFQDLQETQYFGPGTRLLVL.